This TCR beta chain was captured by sequencing in a study of shared T cell receptors in the human thymus. Measured with immunoSEQ multiplex PCR; TCRdb has only the in-frame clones, and not every one. The sample contains about 610,000 clones, approximately 90% of which appear only once. This sample also appeared in a second study, on human thymus T cells. This second report adds: The donors were infants in Finland with congenital heart defects, otherwise immunologically healthy. The thymus tissue came from resections taken during corrective heart surgery. Thymic and blood repertoires appeared to display a bias in their usage of V and J genes. Thymic repertoires from unrelated individuals overlapped highly, related research reported.

This clonotype was obtained from a boy under two years old with a congenital heart defect. Sequencing input: thymocytes.

The CDR3 here is CASSLDHPDRLLNYEQYF. CDR3 DNA: TGTGCCAGCAGCCTGGATCACCCGGACAGGCTATTAAACTACGAGCAGTACTTC. V usage is TRBV5-5 and J usage is TRBJ2-7, with 7 bases identical to TRBD1. V dropped 4 bases and J dropped 3; count of bases not matched to a gene: 19. The CDR3 loop spans 18 amino acids. Germline V gene lookup returns CDR1 SGHKS and CDR2 YYEKEE (reference sequence).